This T cell receptor beta chain originates from a study of OX40 agonist ivuxolimab in advanced cancers. A remark on this clone: The antigen is undetermined.

Broader study findings: Which antigen the expanded peripheral T cells recognized is unknown. The study observed clonal expansion of CD4+ and CD8+ blood T cells by week 6 at 0.1 to 3.0 mg/kg. Some patients who did not respond also had low normalized T-cell clonal expansion. Those patients achieving a partial response at 0.1-3.0 mg/kg showed among the lowest clonal expansion.

Trimming cost V 1 base and J 4 bases; bases outside gene matches: 10. CDR3 length: 15 amino acids. Germline values: CDR1 GTSNPN, CDR2 SVGIG (reference sequence). Generated by immunoSEQ multiplex PCR, the TCRdb table keeps only in-frame clones and is missing some. The profile shows 60,000 to 70,000 clones, 75% to 90% of them singletons. The source was CD4+ or CD8+ T cells sorted from blood, collected in a trial of the OX40 agonist ivuxolimab. This sequence joins TRBV30 and TRBJ2-7; 7 bases map to TRBD2. This receptor was identified in an adult with an advanced solid tumor such as melanoma, head and neck, liver or kidney cancer. The CDR3 region has the DNA TGTGCCTGGAGTGGAGTGAAGCGGGAAAAGTACGAGCAGTACTTC. Translated: CAWSGVKREKYEQYF.